A selection of T cell receptor beta chains follows, all from one sample in a study of cytomegalovirus exposure and HLA in healthy donors. Clones were sequenced by immunoSEQ multiplex PCR, and TCRdb holds only the in-frame ones, with some missing. The repertoire holds approximately 150,000 clones, 60% to 85% seen once, with about 1.6% in the top ten. The sample consisted of PBMCs. These receptors all stem from a young woman in good health and CMV-seronegative. Each CDR3 is given without its conserved first and last residue. Each record gives: V gene, CDR3 protein.

>TRBV29-1
SVLKLAANNEQF
>TRBV14
ASSLTGQGSSTEAF
>TRBV5-1
ASRGNTGETEAF
>TRBV2
ASSQLEGYNQPQH
>TRBV5-6
ASSLGLLSALF
>TRBV5-6
ASSWDRASGNTIY
>TRBV2
ASSSRLAGEKLF
>TRBV27
ASSSQVATEAF
>TRBV10-3
AISGASGAVSSYNEQF
>TRBV27
ASRNLGLEAF
>TRBV6-5
ASSYGRGAGANVLT
>TRBV4-1
ASSQGREREVPQY
>TRBV5-4
ASSLGGEGSTYGYT
>TRBV18
ASSPSRDEQY
>TRBV7-8
ASSYGQKETQY
>TRBV11-2
ASSALQGIDEQY
>TRBV7-9
SSRGETQY
>TRBV6-6
ASSMNSGRIFDEQF
>TRBV4-1
ASSPGTSMNTEAF
>TRBV7-2
ASSLSLAGGPTL
>TRBV6-1
ASRFRTGRSTEAF
>TRBV2
ASSVSGRLLLYEQY
>TRBV30
AWTLGTSGSHNEQF
>TRBV5-1
ASSLLTAYEAF
>TRBV19
ASSGAGLAGVRSYEQY
>TRBV7-2
ASSLARQGSTDTQY
>TRBV5-1
ASSYIRGEGYT